This T cell receptor (beta chain) was observed in a study of identical twins. General study findings and limits: Models predicted less out-of-frame TCR alpha sharing in monozygotic twins than was found. Out-of-frame beta sequences exhibited a weaker degree of excess twin sharing. With abundant cord blood beta clonotypes, insertions were fewer; memory repertoires showed no such pattern.

This clonotype was counted many times. Its antigen is currently unknown. cDNA molecules carried unique molecular identifiers, and template switching added a universal primer site. TCRdb reprocessed the 5' RACE reads with MiXCR, giving one entry per CDR3 protein. The repertoire holds approximately 670,000 distinct CDR3 sequences, with roughly 6.2% as singletons. V was trimmed by 2 bases and J by 3 bases, leaving 4 bases between them. In germline, CDR1 is ENHRY, CDR2 SYGVKD. The CDR3 extends over 13 amino acids. V is TRBV10-3 and J is TRBJ2-2; no firm D call. The sequence derives from a man younger than 35 in good health. Source material: naive T cells sorted from blood. DNA for the CDR3: TGTGCCATCAGTGAGACATACACCGGGGAGCTGTTTTTT. It codes for CAISETYTGELFF.